This T cell receptor beta chain originates from a study of liver allograft versus peripheral blood T cells. Study background: Comparisons were made between T cell receptor repertoires found in transplanted livers and those circulating in recipients' peripheral blood.

The V end lost 3 bases, the J end lost 4 bases, and 16 bases lay between the germline ends. CDR1 is DFQATT and CDR2 is SNEGSKA in the germline V gene (reference sequence). CDR3 length: 14 amino acids. TCRdb redid the calling of the reads with MiXCR, one entry per CDR3 protein. There are 15,000 or so distinct CDR3 sequences in the sample; 20% to 25% occur only once, and about 13% lies in the top ten. The chain links TRBV20-1 to TRBJ2-7, with D perhaps TRBD2 (6 bases). This receptor was identified in a human patient who had a liver transplant. Some T cells may originate from the graft donor. CDR3 coding DNA: TGCAGTGCTAGTTTCGGGACTGGGGGTTACGAGCAGTACTTC. Translating gives CSASFGTGGYEQYF.